This entry features one TCR beta chain sequence. Its target is unknown. The source of the sample is a study of post-analysis software for immune sequencing data. Looking at the study overall: Relapsing-remitting, secondary progressive and progressive-relapsing forms made up the multiple sclerosis disease courses.

Findings and limits, study-wide: Patients with multiple sclerosis recorded significantly lower normalized Chao1 diversity than controls, the study found. In patients, about 5 TRBV segments were more frequent than in controls, with TRBV5-6, TRBV5-1 and TRBV20-1 among them.

The CDR3 covers 14 residues. V gave up 5 bases and J gave up 7 bases, with 12 bases separating them. cDNA libraries of TCR beta carried unique molecular identifiers. Yield was some 540,000 cDNA molecules from roughly 0.93 to 9.6 million T cells. TCRdb itself ran the PCR reads through MiXCR, one entry per CDR3 protein. The sample contains 750,000 to 950,000 distinct CDR3 sequences, just over 45% of which appear only once. The chain combines TRBV12-3 or TRBV12-4 with TRBJ1-6; no reliable D call. This TCR was sampled from a girl aged 10-17 years with multiple sclerosis. Sequenced: blood. CDR3: CASSPTVGNSPLHF. In DNA form, the CDR3 reads TGTGCCAGCAGTCCAACGGTCGGGAATTCACCCCTCCACTTT.